This T cell receptor (beta chain) was sequenced in a study of blood T cell repertoires in COVID-19. Study-wide context: Sites across the United States, Italy and Spain contributed samples from acute and convalescent COVID-19.

V lost 3 bases and J 3 bases, leaving 15 bases between the germline ends. The CDR3 covers 15 residues. Germline loops: CDR1 SGHRS, CDR2 YFSETQ. Original analysis: Amplification of reference gene primers provided the estimated nucleated cell counts. The repertoire was sequenced with immunoSEQ multiplex PCR; TCRdb's copy has only in-frame clones and lacks some. The V and J calls and the clone size are those of that table, but D and trimming were determined from the DNA. The sample consists of over 130,000 clones, 85% of them appearing once. The V gene is TRBV5-1, the J gene TRBJ2-5; TRBD2 might be the D (5 bases). The sequence came from a man aged 50-60 years with acute or convalescent COVID-19. The sequencing sample was made of peripheral blood. The CDR3 DNA reads as TGCGCCAGCAGCTCTAGGTCTAGCAAGAAAGAGACCCAGTACTTC. This sequence encodes CASSSRSSKKETQYF. The complete variable domain, with remaining parts taken from reference TRBV5-1 and TRBJ2-5, reads KAGVTQTPRYLIKTRGQQVTLSCSPISGHRSVSWYQQTPGQGLQFLFEYFSETQRNKGNFPGRFSGRQFSNSRSEMNVSTLELGDSALYLCASSSRSSKKETQYFGPGTRLLVL.